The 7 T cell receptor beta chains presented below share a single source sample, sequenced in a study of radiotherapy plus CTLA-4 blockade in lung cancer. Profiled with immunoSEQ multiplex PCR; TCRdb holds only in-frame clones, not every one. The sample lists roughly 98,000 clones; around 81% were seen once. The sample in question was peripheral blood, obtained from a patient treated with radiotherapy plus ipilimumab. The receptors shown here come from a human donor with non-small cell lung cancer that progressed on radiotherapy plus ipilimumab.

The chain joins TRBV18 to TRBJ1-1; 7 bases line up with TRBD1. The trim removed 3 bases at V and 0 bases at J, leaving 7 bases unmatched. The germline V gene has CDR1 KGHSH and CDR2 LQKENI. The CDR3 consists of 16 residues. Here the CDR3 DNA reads TGTGCCAGCTCACCGAATCCGGGACAGATGAACACTGAAGCTTTCTTT. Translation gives CASSPNPGQMNTEAFF.

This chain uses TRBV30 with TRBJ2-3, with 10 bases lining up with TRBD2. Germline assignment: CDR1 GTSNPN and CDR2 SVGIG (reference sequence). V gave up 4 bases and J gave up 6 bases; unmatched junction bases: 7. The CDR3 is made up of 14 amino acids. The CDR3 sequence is CAWKKRGGVDTQYF. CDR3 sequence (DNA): TGTGCCTGGAAAAAGCGGGGGGGGGTCGATACGCAGTATTTT.

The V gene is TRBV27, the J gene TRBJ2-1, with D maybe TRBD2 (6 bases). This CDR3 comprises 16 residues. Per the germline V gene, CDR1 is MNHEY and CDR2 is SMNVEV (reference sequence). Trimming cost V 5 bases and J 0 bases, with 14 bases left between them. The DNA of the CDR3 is TGTGCCAGCAGTGCTAGCGCATACCCCTCCTACAATGAGCAGTTCTTC. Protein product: CASSASAYPSYNEQFF.

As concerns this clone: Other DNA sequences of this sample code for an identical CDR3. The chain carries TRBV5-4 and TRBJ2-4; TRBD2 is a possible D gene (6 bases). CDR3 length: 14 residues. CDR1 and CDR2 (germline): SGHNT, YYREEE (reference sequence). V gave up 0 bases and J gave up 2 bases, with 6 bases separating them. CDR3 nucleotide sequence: TGTGCCAGCAGCTTGGGCGGGACCAAAAACATTCAGTACTTC. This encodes CASSLGGTKNIQYF.

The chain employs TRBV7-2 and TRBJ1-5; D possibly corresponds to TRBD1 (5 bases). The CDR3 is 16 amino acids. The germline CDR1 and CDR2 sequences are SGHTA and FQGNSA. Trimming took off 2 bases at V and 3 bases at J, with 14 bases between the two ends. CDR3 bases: TGTGCCAGCAGCTTAACCCCCGGGGGACCCAATCAGCCCCAGCATTTT. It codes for CASSLTPGGPNQPQHF.

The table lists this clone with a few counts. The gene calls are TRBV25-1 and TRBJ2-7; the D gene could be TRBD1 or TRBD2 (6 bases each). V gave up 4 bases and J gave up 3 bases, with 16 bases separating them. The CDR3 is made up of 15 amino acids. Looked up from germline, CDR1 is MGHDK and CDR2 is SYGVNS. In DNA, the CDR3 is TGTGCCAGCAGTGGGGGGGCGGGGCTCGACTACGAGCAGTACTTC. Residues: CASSGGAGLDYEQYF.

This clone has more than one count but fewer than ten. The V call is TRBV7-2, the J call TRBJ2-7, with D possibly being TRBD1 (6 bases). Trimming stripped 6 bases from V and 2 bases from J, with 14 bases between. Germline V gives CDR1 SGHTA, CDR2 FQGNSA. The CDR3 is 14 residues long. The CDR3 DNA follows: TGTGCCAGCAGGCAGGATGGGGGCACCTACGAGCAGTACTTC. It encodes CASRQDGGTYEQYF.